This TCR beta chain was captured in a study of metastatic and nonmetastatic thyroid tumors. In its sample, this clone was seen a few times. Antigen unknown. Trimming shortened V by 4 bases and J by 2 bases, and 13 bases separated the two germline ends. The CDR3 has 15 amino acids. Germline lookup yields CDR1 MRHNA and CDR2 SNTAGT. Under the authors' procedure: The study built a papillary thyroid cancer distant-metastasis classifier from CDR3 differences across clinicopathological groups. TCRdb reprocessed the PCR reads via MiXCR. For this entry, the V and J calls and clone size follow TCRdb and not the study's own pipeline. The repertoire holds some 29,000 clones, with approximately 17% as singletons. Patients were all untreated before their thyroid surgery. Study-wide results and caveats: The study reportedly found significantly higher TCR beta diversity in malignant thyroid tumors than benign nodules, in blood and tumor.

Sequences were obtained from blood. The clonotype was recovered from a female donor with papillary thyroid cancer or a benign thyroid nodule (not recorded which). Some clones in this sample may be carry-over from other donors' samples. The rearrangement uses TRBV6-4 and TRBJ2-3; a weak D match, TRBD1 (5 bases). The CDR3: CASSGQRTITDTQYF. The CDR3 DNA follows: TGTGCCAGCAGTGGACAGCGTACTATCACAGATACGCAGTATTTT.